Below are 14 T cell receptor beta chains sequenced from a single sample in a study of post-analysis software for immune sequencing data. These receptors' antigens are unknown. Included in the TCR beta cDNA libraries were unique molecular identifiers. TCRdb re-called the PCR reads through MiXCR, storing one row per CDR3 protein. Here the sample spans roughly 700,000 distinct CDR3 sequences, 25% to 30% being singletons. Study-level points and caveats: Roughly five TRBV segments occurring more often in patients than controls included TRBV5-6, TRBV5-1 and TRBV20-1.

Material for sequencing was blood. The receptors derive from a girl aged 5-17 years with multiple sclerosis.

In its sample, this clonotype was seen a few times. The chain recombines TRBV29-1 with TRBJ2-5; the D is unclear. This CDR3 is 12 amino acids long. From germline, CDR1 is SQVTM and CDR2 ANQGSEA. Trimming took off 2 bases at V and 3 bases at J, with 7 bases between the two ends. The CDR3 sequence is CSVETLKETQYF. CDR3 nucleotide sequence: TGCAGCGTTGAAACTCTGAAAGAGACCCAGTACTTC.

This chain uses TRBV6-6 with TRBJ2-7; D is unresolved. This CDR3 comprises 14 residues. Germline V gives CDR1 MNHNY, CDR2 SVGAGI (reference sequence). V shed 5 bases and J shed 6 bases, with 17 bases lying between them. DNA for the CDR3: TGTGCCAGCAGTACCAACCCTGCTCGCTTCGAGCAGTACTTC. As protein: CASSTNPARFEQYF.

This clonotype was observed a handful of times. The chain is built from TRBV6-1 and TRBJ2-4; 8 bases fit TRBD1. The CDR3 has 14 residues. Trimming removed 5 bases from V and 7 bases from J; junction bases left unmatched: 7. Germline loops: CDR1 MNHNS, CDR2 SASEGT. CDR3 coding DNA: TGTGCCAGCAGTCCAACCTGGGACAGGAACATTCAGTACTTC. Translation gives CASSPTWDRNIQYF.

The chain uses TRBV11-2 and TRBJ2-5, with 9 bases matching TRBD2. Germline V lookup: CDR1 SGHAT, CDR2 FQNNGV. CDR3 length equals 15 residues. Trimming at V came to 1 base and at J to 4 bases, leaving 4 bases not matched to a gene. The chain's CDR3 is CASSLGGRAPETQYF. The CDR3 DNA is TGTGCCAGCAGCTTAGGCGGGAGGGCCCCAGAGACCCAGTACTTC. Complete variable domain (other parts from reference TRBV11-2 and TRBJ2-5): EAGVAQSPRYKIIEKRQSVAFWCNPISGHATLYWYQQILGQGPKLLIQFQNNGVVDDSQLPKDRFSAERLKGVDSTLKIQPAKLEDSAVYLCASSLGGRAPETQYFGPGTRLLVL.

V is TRBV29-1 and J is TRBJ2-4; D possibly matches TRBD1 or TRBD2 (5 bases each). Per germline, CDR1 SQVTM and CDR2 ANQGSEA. This CDR3 is built from 11 residues. The ends were cut back, 4 bases at V and 6 bases at J, with 7 bases in the middle. CDR3 protein: CSVAGTNIQYF. The CDR3 DNA follows: TGCAGCGTTGCAGGGACAAACATTCAGTACTTC.

The rearrangement uses TRBV4-2 and TRBJ2-2; D may be TRBD2 (6 bases). This CDR3 contains 14 residues. Germline CDR1 and CDR2: LGHNA and YNFKEQ. Trimming shortened V by 6 bases and J by 3 bases, and 11 bases separated the two germline ends. The CDR3 region is CASRPREDTGELFF. The DNA of the CDR3 is TGTGCCAGCAGGCCTAGGGAGGACACCGGGGAGCTGTTTTTT.

This clonotype was recorded a few times. The V and J genes are TRBV6-6 and TRBJ2-7; D is possibly TRBD1 or TRBD2 (5 bases each). The V and J ends lost 2 bases and 3 bases respectively, with 11 bases between them. The CDR3 covers 14 residues. Germline CDR1 and CDR2: MNHNY and SVGAGI (reference sequence). In DNA form, the CDR3 reads TGTGCCAGCAGTTACGGGGGTGTCGACTACGAGCAGTACTTC. This encodes CASSYGGVDYEQYF.

The CDR3 DNA is TGTGCCAGCCAAAAGGGACTAGCGGGGGGGCGGGTCACAGATACGCAGTATTTT. Its translation is CASQKGLAGGRVTDTQYF. The chain joins TRBV28 to TRBJ2-3; 16 bases are a match to TRBD2. Germline CDR1 is MDHEN and CDR2 is SYDVKM. CDR3 size: 18 residues. After removal of 8 bases from V and 2 bases from J, the junction contained 10 bases not matched to a gene.

This clonotype came up a few times. V is TRBV7-9 and J is TRBJ2-1, with unresolved D. Trimming shortened V by 5 bases and J by 2 bases, and 16 bases separated the two germline ends. The CDR3 runs to 16 residues. Germline CDR1 reads SEHNR; CDR2 reads FQNEAQ (reference sequence). The CDR3 DNA reads as TGTGCCAGCAGCGTCAGCGTAGGTAGGCCCTACAATGAGCAGTTCTTC. Its protein is CASSVSVGRPYNEQFF.

This chain links TRBV7-2 with TRBJ2-1; weak D call: TRBD2 (5 bases). Between the trimmed V and J ends, which lost 2 bases and 15 bases, there was a span of 14 bases. The CDR3 is 12 residues long. The germline gives CDR1 SGHTA, CDR2 FQGNSA. DNA of the CDR3: TGTGCCAGCAGCTTACAAAGCGAGGGCCTGTTCTTC. It codes for CASSLQSEGLFF.

This clonotype was observed a handful of times. The chain has TRBV29-1 and TRBJ1-2, with D tentatively TRBD1 (5 bases). Germline V gives CDR1 SQVTM, CDR2 ANQGSEA. This CDR3 is 11 amino acids long. The CDR3 DNA follows: TGCACGTCGTGGGCAGGGTCCGGCTACACCTTC. This sequence encodes CTSWAGSGYTF.

This rearrangement joins TRBV11-2 to TRBJ2-1, with 10 bases identical to TRBD2. CDR3 length: 15 residues. V shed 3 bases and J 8 bases; nucleotides not matched to a gene: 7. Per the germline V gene, CDR1 is SGHAT and CDR2 is FQNNGV. CDR3 amino acids: CASSFLAGVIDEQFF. Written as DNA, the CDR3 is TGTGCCAGCAGCTTTCTAGCGGGAGTGATCGATGAGCAGTTCTTC.

The chain carries TRBV28 and TRBJ1-2; unclear D gene. This CDR3 spans 15 amino acids. V lost 6 bases and J 7 bases, leaving 21 bases between the germline ends. CDR1 and CDR2 (germline): MDHEN, SYDVKM. The CDR3, as DNA: TGTGCCAGCAGCCAAACGCAACGCCCCTGGGGTGGCTACACCTTC. Amino acid sequence: CASSQTQRPWGGYTF.

This clonotype was picked up a small number of times. The chain links TRBV29-1 to TRBJ2-3; D is unresolved. Germline CDR1 is SQVTM and CDR2 is ANQGSEA. The CDR3 sequence is 14 residues long. The ends were cut back, 3 bases at V and 6 bases at J, with 16 bases in the middle. The CDR3 here is CSVESGLPGDTQYF. CDR3 bases: TGCAGCGTTGAGAGTGGGCTGCCCGGGGATACGCAGTATTTT.